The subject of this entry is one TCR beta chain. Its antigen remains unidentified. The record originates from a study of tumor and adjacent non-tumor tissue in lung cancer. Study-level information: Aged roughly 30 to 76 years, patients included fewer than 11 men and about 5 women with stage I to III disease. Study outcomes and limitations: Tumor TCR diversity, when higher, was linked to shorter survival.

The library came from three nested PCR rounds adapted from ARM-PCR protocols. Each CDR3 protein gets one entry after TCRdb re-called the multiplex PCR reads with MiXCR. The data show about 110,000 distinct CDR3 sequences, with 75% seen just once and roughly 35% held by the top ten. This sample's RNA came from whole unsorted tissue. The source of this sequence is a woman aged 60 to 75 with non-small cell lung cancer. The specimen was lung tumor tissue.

CDR3 DNA sequence: TGCGCCAGCAGCTACCGACTCTTAGATACGCAGTATTTT. It encodes CASSYRLLDTQYF. The V call is TRBV4-3, the J call TRBJ2-3; D gene uncertain. This CDR3 has 13 residues. Germline CDR1 and CDR2: LGHNA and YSLEER. V dropped 5 bases and J dropped 5 bases, with 11 bases sitting between them.